These T cell receptor beta chains were read from a single sample in a study of OX40 agonist ivuxolimab in advanced cancers. TCRdb's table, derived via immunoSEQ multiplex PCR, lists solely in-frame clones and lacks some. The data hold roughly 41,000 clones, with approximately 89% observed a single time. The source material was CD4+ or CD8+ T cells sorted from blood, sampled in a trial of the OX40 agonist ivuxolimab. The receptors were gathered from an adult with an advanced solid tumor such as melanoma, head and neck, liver or kidney cancer. CDR3s include the opening cysteine and the closing phenylalanine or tryptophan. The size of a clone is reported for some rows only, either as once, few or many, or as a class for expanded clones.

>-|TRBV2|11|TRBJ2-5
CATPGPGTQYF
>once|TRBV6-6|13|TRBJ1-1
CASMGPRSTEAFF
>-|TRBV9|14|TRBJ2-7
CASSVGGDGYEQYF
>-|TRBV5-6|17|TRBJ2-2
CASSPGLVFRGTGELFF
>-|TRBV9|15|TRBJ2-7
CASSVYPGVSDEQYF
>once|TRBV6-5|15|TRBJ2-1
CASSYSGGGYNEQFF
>-|TRBV4-2|14|TRBJ1-1
CASSHDSRNTEAFF
>-|TRBV7-9|18|TRBJ2-1
CASRPDALAGGRHNEQFF
>-|TRBV9|17|TRBJ2-7
CASSVGLVPGDSYEQYF
>-|TRBV4-1|14|TRBJ2-3
CASSPRPSTDTQYF
>-|TRBV2|13|TRBJ1-2
CASSVPLLYGYTF
>once|TRBV5-6|12|TRBJ2-7
CASSTGGYEQYF
>-|TRBV25-1|15|TRBJ1-1
CASSEDRGGDTEAFF
>-|TRBV11-1|14|TRBJ1-1
CASSFPEGNTEAFF
>-|TRBV10-2|14|TRBJ1-5
CASRGQGPNQPQHF
>-|TRBV28|14|TRBJ2-1
CASSGQGHYNEQFF
>-|TRBV5-6|12|TRBJ1-5
CASSFYNQPQHF
>-|TRBV5-6|14|TRBJ2-7
CASSLGRATYEQYF
>-|TRBV29-1|14|TRBJ1-2
CSVVTGVYSGGYTF
>few|TRBV7-2|16|TRBJ1-1
CASSLTGAGWGTEAFF
>-|TRBV7-6|16|TRBJ2-7
CASSPAGWGPSYEQYF
>-|TRBV5-6|12|TRBJ2-2
CASSWGIGELFF
>-|TRBV9|15|TRBJ2-7
CASSVGPSTGYEQYF
>-|TRBV7-3|15|TRBJ2-1
CASSLTWGAYNEQFF
>-|TRBV4-1|13|TRBJ2-1
CASSLKQGYEQFF
>-|TRBV5-1|16|TRBJ1-1
CASSPRTGGGYTEAFF
>-|TRBV6-5|11|TRBJ1-3
CAIETGNTIYF
>-|TRBV6-5|15|TRBJ2-7
CASSYLPSSSYEQYF
>-|TRBV19|14|TRBJ2-7
CASSPGTGIHEQYF
>-|TRBV9|14|TRBJ2-2
CASSAGDNTGELFF
>-|TRBV6-1|14|TRBJ1-1
CASSERGLYTEAFF
>-|TRBV6-5|14|TRBJ1-5
CASRGTFDNQPQHF
>-|TRBV19|16|TRBJ1-5
CASSQGGLYSNQPQHF
>-|TRBV11-2|14|TRBJ1-1
CASSLIGENTEAFF
>-|TRBV5-6|14|TRBJ2-7
CASSFHGSSYEQYF
>-|TRBV13|15|TRBJ2-7
CASSPPSGGRYEQYF
>-|TRBV6-1|16|TRBJ2-2
CASSEEWFANIGELFF
>-|TRBV28|14|TRBJ1-2
CASSSLLGTYGYTF
>-|TRBV19|17|TRBJ2-1
CASSIPYPRGTYNEQFF
>-|TRBV29-1|13|TRBJ1-4
CSVYGTEGGKLFF
>-|TRBV7-9|13|TRBJ1-1
CASSTQENTEAFF
>-|TRBV6-5|14|TRBJ2-7
CASSEEGGFYEQYF
>once|TRBV15|15|TRBJ1-2
CATSRDRGRAVGYTF
>-|TRBV5-8|14|TRBJ2-7
CASSTGTGSDEQYF
>-|TRBV7-9|13|TRBJ2-7
CASSLVGGGEQYF
>-|TRBV4-1|15|TRBJ2-7
CASSQVQGARGEQYF
>few|TRBV7-9|10|TRBJ1-1
CASSLGVAFF
>-|TRBV10-3|16|TRBJ2-1
CAISEPGTGTYNEQFF
>-|TRBV5-6|12|TRBJ2-1
CASSPRDTEQFF